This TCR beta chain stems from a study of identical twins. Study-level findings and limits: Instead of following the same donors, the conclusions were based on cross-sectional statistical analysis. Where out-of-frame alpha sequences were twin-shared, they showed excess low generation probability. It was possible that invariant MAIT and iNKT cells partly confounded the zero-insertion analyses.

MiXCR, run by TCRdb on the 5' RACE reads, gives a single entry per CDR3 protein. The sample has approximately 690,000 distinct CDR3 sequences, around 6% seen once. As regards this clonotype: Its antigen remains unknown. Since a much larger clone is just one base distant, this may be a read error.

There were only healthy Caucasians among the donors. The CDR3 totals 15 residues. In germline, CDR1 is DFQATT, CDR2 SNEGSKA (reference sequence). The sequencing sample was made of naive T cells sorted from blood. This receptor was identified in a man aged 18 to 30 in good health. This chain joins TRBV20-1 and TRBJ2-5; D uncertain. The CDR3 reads CSATRLAGIQETQHF. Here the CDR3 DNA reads TGCAGTGCTACCCGTCTCGCTGGGATCCAAGAGACCCAGCACTTC.